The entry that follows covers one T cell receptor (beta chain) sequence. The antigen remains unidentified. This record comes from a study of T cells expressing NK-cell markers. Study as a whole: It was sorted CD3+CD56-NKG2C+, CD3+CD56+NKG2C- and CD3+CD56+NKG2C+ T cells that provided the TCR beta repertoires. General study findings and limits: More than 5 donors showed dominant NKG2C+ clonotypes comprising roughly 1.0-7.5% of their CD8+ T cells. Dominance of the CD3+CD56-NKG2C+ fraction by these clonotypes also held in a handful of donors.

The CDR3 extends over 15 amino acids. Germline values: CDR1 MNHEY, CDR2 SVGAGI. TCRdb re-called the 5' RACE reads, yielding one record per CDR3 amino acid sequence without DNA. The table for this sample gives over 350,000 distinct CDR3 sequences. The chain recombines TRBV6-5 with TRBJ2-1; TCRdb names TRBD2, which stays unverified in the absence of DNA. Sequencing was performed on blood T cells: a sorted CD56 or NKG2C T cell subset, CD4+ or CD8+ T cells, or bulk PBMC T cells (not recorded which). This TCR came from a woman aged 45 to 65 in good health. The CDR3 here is CASSYSSGSKVEQFF.